The clone carrying this T cell receptor beta chain was seen more than once but under ten times. Its antigen is not identified. Donation came from healthy Caucasian individuals in Russia who were aged about 6 to 95. The germline V gene has CDR1 DFQATT and CDR2 SNEGSKA (reference sequence). This CDR3 has 13 residues. The trim removed 6 bases at V and 5 bases at J, leaving 8 bases unmatched. The record originates from a study of blood T cells in healthy people across ages. For the second PCR, which ran for roughly 6 to 12 cycles, a sample-barcoded 5' primer and a J-beta primer mix were used. MiXCR, applied by TCRdb to the 5' RACE reads, yields one record per CDR3 protein. The data show hundreds of thousands of distinct CDR3 sequences, over 20% seen once. Study results and caveats: Any changes in expanded clonotypes were possibly confounded, as donor CMV status remained unknown.

The rearrangement joins TRBV20-1 to TRBJ2-5, with 8 bases matching TRBD2. Sequencing was carried out using blood. This sequence was found in a man between 65 and 80 years old in good health. The CDR3 loop is CSATAGGWETQYF. CDR3 coding DNA: TGCAGTGCAACCGCGGGAGGCTGGGAGACCCAGTACTTC.